This TCR beta chain was observed in a study of cytomegalovirus exposure and HLA in healthy donors. Broader study findings: TCR beta V- and J-gene trimming, according to a later analysis, was linked to a missense DCLRE1C variant.

Relative to its sample, this clone is medium-sized (0.01 to 0.1%). Its antigen is not identified. Primers included in the PCR were 60 Vbeta and 13 Jbeta primers. Using immunoSEQ multiplex PCR, the repertoire was profiled, and TCRdb retains in-frame clones only, with some absent. The repertoire has 100,000 to 150,000 clones, about 81% of them found once; the top ten carry 0.85% to 1.4%. The receptor was derived from a woman under 40 in good health and CMV-seronegative. The source material was PBMCs.

The CDR3 DNA reads TGCAGCGTTGAAGCTAGCGGGGGGGCGGATGAGCAGTTCTTC. Its protein product is CSVEASGGADEQFF. The chain employs TRBV29-1 and TRBJ2-1; TRBD2 aligns across 12 bases. V shed 1 base and J 8 bases; nucleotides not matched to a gene: 3. Germline values: CDR1 SQVTM, CDR2 ANQGSEA. The CDR3 spans 14 residues.